The 12 T cell receptor beta chains below were found in one sample sequenced in a study of cytomegalovirus exposure and HLA in healthy donors. The PCR contained 60 Vbeta and 13 Jbeta primers. Libraries were prepared by immunoSEQ multiplex PCR; TCRdb keeps only in-frame clonotypes and omits some of them. Here the sample spans more than 95,000 clones, 50% to 65% being singletons. Sequencing was carried out using PBMCs. The receptors derive from a woman in her 40s in good health and CMV-seropositive.

The chain has TRBV7-9 and TRBJ2-3; D not resolved. This CDR3 spans 14 amino acids. Germline lookup yields CDR1 SEHNR and CDR2 FQNEAQ (reference sequence). The V gene lost 5 bases and the J gene lost 0 bases, with 9 bases spanning the gap. The CDR3 sequence is CASSPFLSTDTQYF. In DNA, the CDR3 is TGTGCCAGCAGCCCTTTTTTGAGCACAGATACGCAGTATTTT.

The chain uses TRBV28 and TRBJ2-1, with 14 bases aligning to TRBD2. CDR1 and CDR2 (germline): MDHEN, SYDVKM. CDR3 length: 19 amino acids. J gave up 4 bases and V 4 bases, and 12 bases lay outside the gene matches. The CDR3 is CASSSGLAGVVGKYNEQFF. In DNA, the CDR3 is TGTGCCAGCAGTTCGGGACTAGCGGGAGTAGTTGGAAAATACAATGAGCAGTTCTTC.

The table lists this clone with a few counts. The chain uses TRBV14 and TRBJ1-1; 7 positions agree with TRBD1. V shed 4 bases and J 1 base; nucleotides not matched to a gene: 12. There are 17 residues in the CDR3. The V gene's germline CDR1 is SGHDN and CDR2 FVKESK. In nucleotides, the CDR3 is TGTGCCAGCAGCCCACTTCCAACAGGGGTTAGGAACACTGAAGCTTTCTTT. It encodes CASSPLPTGVRNTEAFF.

The chain couples TRBV6-4 to TRBJ2-1; a possible D gene is TRBD2 (6 bases). CDR1 and CDR2 (germline): MRHNA, SNTAGT. V lost 5 bases to trimming and J lost 8 bases, with 16 bases between them. The CDR3 spans 14 residues. CDR3: CASSKGLGSDEQFF. CDR3 sequence (DNA): TGTGCCAGCAGTAAGGGGCTCGGGAGCGATGAGCAGTTCTTC.

The chain combines TRBV9 with TRBJ1-1; TRBD1 aligns across 11 bases. CDR1 SGDLS and CDR2 YYNGEE come from the germline V gene. The junction had 10 bases not matched to a gene; V was cut back by 4 bases and J by 8 bases. This CDR3 has 15 amino acids. The CDR3 spells CASSPGTGGYSEAFF. The DNA for the CDR3 is TGTGCCAGCAGCCCAGGGACAGGGGGTTATAGCGAAGCTTTCTTT. Looking up the rest from reference TRBV9 and TRBJ1-1 gives the full variable domain: DSGVTQTPKHLITATGQRVTLRCSPRSGDLSVYWYQQSLDQGLQFLIQYYNGEERAKGNILERFSAQQFPDLHSELNLSSLELGDSALYFCASSPGTGGYSEAFFGQGTRLTVV.

The chain joins TRBV13 to TRBJ2-1; 8 nucleotides align to TRBD2. This CDR3 has 15 residues. Trimming removed 5 bases from V and 5 bases from J; junction bases left unmatched: 8. In germline, CDR1 is PRHDT, CDR2 FYEKMQ (reference sequence). The CDR3 DNA reads TGTGCCAGCAGCCCCGGGAGGGCCCGCCACAATGAGCAGTTCTTC. Its protein is CASSPGRARHNEQFF.

The chain joins TRBV7-6 to TRBJ1-3, with D possibly matching TRBD1 (5 bases). This CDR3 contains 14 residues. Germline values: CDR1 SGHVS, CDR2 FNYEAQ. V dropped 5 bases and J dropped 4 bases, with 12 bases sitting between them. The CDR3 sequence: CASSERAGGNTIYF. CDR3 bases: TGTGCCAGCAGCGAAAGGGCAGGGGGAAACACCATATATTTT.

The chain carries TRBV19 and TRBJ1-1; the D is unclear. The germline V gene has CDR1 LNHDA and CDR2 SQIVND (reference sequence). There are 13 residues in the CDR3. The V end was cut by 3 bases, the J end by 3 bases, with 8 bases between. Written as DNA, the CDR3 is TGTGCCAGTAGTATGAGGGAGGACACTGAAGCTTTCTTT. Translation gives CASSMREDTEAFF. Supplemented by reference TRBV19 and TRBJ1-1, the full variable domain reads DGGITQSPKYLFRKEGQNVTLSCEQNLNHDAMYWYRQDPGQGLRLIYYSQIVNDFQKGDIAEGYSVSREKKESFPLTVTSAQKNPTAFYLCASSMREDTEAFFGQGTRLTVV.

The J gene is TRBJ1-5, the V gene TRBV15, with no clear D. Germline CDR1 reads LNHNV; CDR2 reads YYDKDF (reference sequence). CDR3 length: 16 residues. Trimming left V 0 bases short and J 2 bases short, with 11 bases between. Written as DNA, the CDR3 is TGTGCCACCAGCAGAGATTATCCCCCGGGCAATCAGCCCCAGCATTTT. Translation gives CATSRDYPPGNQPQHF.

The chain is built from TRBV6-1 and TRBJ2-1; D gene ambiguous. Deletions cut 2 bases from V and 3 bases from J, with 14 bases between. The CDR3 runs to 16 residues. Looked up from germline, CDR1 is MNHNS and CDR2 is SASEGT. CDR3 protein: CASSELGQAHYNEQFF. CDR3 sequence (DNA): TGTGCCAGCAGTGAATTAGGCCAGGCGCACTACAATGAGCAGTTCTTC.

CDR3 amino acids: CASSYQVTSYEQYF. In DNA, the CDR3 is TGTGCCAGCAGCTACCAGGTAACCTCCTACGAGCAGTACTTC. The chain has TRBV7-8 and TRBJ2-7; no firm D call. Germline loops: CDR1 SGHVS, CDR2 FQNEAQ. The CDR3 consists of 14 residues. The V end lost 4 bases, the J end lost 0 bases, and 10 bases lay between the germline ends. The variable domain in full, with the rest retrieved from reference TRBV7-8 and TRBJ2-7, is GAGVSQSPRYKVAKRGQDVALRCDPISGHVSLFWYQQALGQGPEFLTYFQNEAQLDKSGLPSDRFFAERPEGSVSTLKIQRTQQEDSAVYLCASSYQVTSYEQYFGPGTRLTVT.

The J gene is TRBJ2-1, the V gene TRBV10-3; TRBD2 matches 11 bases. The CDR3 contains 19 residues. Germline values: CDR1 ENHRY, CDR2 SYGVKD. Trimming cost V 3 bases and J 6 bases; bases outside gene matches: 16. The CDR3: CAISDSKNSGRALRNEQFF. The CDR3 DNA follows: TGTGCCATCAGTGACTCGAAGAATAGCGGGAGGGCCCTCCGCAATGAGCAGTTCTTC.